The rows below give T cell receptor beta chains drawn from one sample of a study of regulatory T cells in long-lasting Graves disease. TCRdb re-derived calls from the multiplex PCR reads in MiXCR, one entry per CDR3 protein. The data contain about 500,000 distinct CDR3 sequences, around 15% of them singletons. The same data also went into a second study, on T cells in Graves' hyperthyroidism and ophthalmopathy.

The source was peripheral blood mononuclear cells (PBMCs), collected at new diagnosis, from a patient treated with antithyroid drugs. All receptors derive from a man aged 40-49 years with Graves disease. CDR3s include the opening cysteine and the closing phenylalanine or tryptophan. A D gene is named only where the DNA matches it firmly. Size tells how often a clone was seen (once, few, many) or the class of an expanded clone, and some rows leave it out.

clone size,V gene,J gene,D gene,CDR3 protein,CDR3 DNA
many,TRBV28,TRBJ1-5,-,CASIGGRQPQHF,TGTGCCAGCATTGGGGGGCGTCAGCCCCAGCATTTT
few,TRBV3-1,TRBJ1-1,-,CASSQGGARTEAFF,TGTGCCAGCAGCCAAGGGGGGGCTCGCACTGAAGCTTTCTTT
-,TRBV24-1,TRBJ1-2,TRBD1,CATSVGQANYGYTF,TGTGCCACCAGTGTGGGACAGGCGAACTATGGCTACACCTTC
-,TRBV7-8,TRBJ2-7,-,CASSMTSGGVNSYEQYF,TGTGCCAGCAGCATGACGAGTGGGGGCGTAAACTCCTACGAGCAGTACTTC
-,TRBV28,TRBJ2-5,TRBD2,CASSYGSGLAGFQETQYF,TGTGCCAGCAGTTACGGGTCGGGACTAGCGGGGTTCCAAGAGACCCAGTACTTC
few,TRBV25-1,TRBJ2-1,-,CASLIGTAYNEQFF,TGTGCCAGCCTCATAGGGACCGCTTACAATGAGCAGTTCTTC
many,TRBV7-2,TRBJ1-2,-,CASSLEVREDGYTF,TGTGCCAGCAGCTTAGAGGTCAGAGAAGATGGCTACACCTTC
many,TRBV7-9,TRBJ2-7,-,CASSFVDGIRISYEQYF,TGTGCCAGCAGCTTTGTCGACGGGATACGAATTAGCTACGAGCAGTACTTC
many,TRBV28,TRBJ2-1,-,CASSLPSSYNEQFF,TGTGCCAGCAGTTTGCCTAGCTCCTACAATGAGCAGTTCTTC
-,TRBV6-5,TRBJ1-1,-,CASSLSQGPPMNTEAFF,TGTGCCAGCAGTTTGTCCCAGGGCCCGCCTATGAACACTGAAGCTTTCTTT
many,TRBV28,TRBJ2-2,TRBD2,CASRLASGELFF,TGTGCCAGCAGACTAGCGTCCGGGGAGCTGTTTTTT
-,TRBV20-1,TRBJ2-3,-,CSARDVTSRDTQYF,TGCAGTGCTAGAGATGTAACTAGCCGAGATACGCAGTATTTT
many,TRBV2,TRBJ2-3,-,CASREDRPQDTQYF,TGTGCCAGCAGGGAAGACCGACCCCAAGATACGCAGTATTTT
many,TRBV5-1,TRBJ1-5,TRBD1,CASSPGQGRLDQPQHF,TGCGCCAGCAGCCCAGGACAGGGGCGATTAGATCAGCCCCAGCATTTT
few,TRBV20-1,TRBJ2-2,TRBD2,CSARVLRGGSGTGELFF,TGCAGTGCTAGAGTCCTCCGTGGCGGGAGTGGGACCGGGGAGCTGTTTTTT
few,TRBV20-1,TRBJ2-1,-,CSARDGVGVGNEQFF,TGCAGTGCTAGAGATGGGGTGGGGGTTGGAAATGAGCAGTTCTTC
many,TRBV7-9,TRBJ2-7,TRBD2,CASSLGSTSGYEQYF,TGTGCCAGCAGCTTAGGGTCCACTAGCGGCTACGAGCAGTACTTC
many,TRBV11-2,TRBJ1-1,-,CASSSPAGFMNTEAFF,TGTGCCAGCAGCTCCCCTGCAGGCTTCATGAACACTGAAGCTTTCTTT
many,TRBV5-1,TRBJ2-1,-,CASSLITRSYNEQFF,TGCGCCAGCAGCTTGATAACCAGATCCTACAATGAGCAGTTCTTC
-,TRBV27,TRBJ2-7,-,CASSFHVAYEQYF,TGTGCCAGCAGTTTCCATGTCGCCTACGAGCAGTACTTC
many,TRBV2,TRBJ2-7,-,CASKLTGTYEQYF,TGTGCCAGCAAACTAACCGGGACCTACGAGCAGTACTTC
-,TRBV20-1,TRBJ2-1,TRBD2,CSAFSGRAGGEQFF,TGCAGTGCTTTCAGCGGGAGGGCCGGTGGTGAGCAGTTCTTC
many,TRBV6-2/TRBV6-3,TRBJ2-1,-,CASSSLVPDEQFF,TGTGCCAGCAGTTCACTAGTTCCGGATGAGCAGTTCTTC
-,TRBV19,TRBJ1-5,-,CASTEGRALAQHF,TGTGCCAGTACTGAGGGCAGGGCGTTAGCCCAGCATTTT
few,TRBV28,TRBJ2-5,-,CASRQTTETQYF,TGTGCCAGCAGGCAAACAACCGAGACCCAGTACTTC
few,TRBV10-2,TRBJ1-4,-,CASSLPTKGEKLFF,TGCGCCAGCAGCCTACCGACGAAAGGGGAAAAACTGTTTTTT
many,TRBV11-2,TRBJ2-7,TRBD2,CASSSGGNSYEQYF,TGTGCCAGCAGCTCGGGGGGTAACTCCTACGAGCAGTACTTC
many,TRBV7-2,TRBJ1-6,-,CASSFGQSSYNSPLHF,TGTGCCAGCAGCTTCGGACAGAGCTCCTATAATTCACCCCTCCACTTT
few,TRBV20-1,TRBJ2-3,-,CSALDSLTDTQYF,TGCAGTGCTTTAGACAGCCTCACAGATACGCAGTATTTT
many,TRBV7-9,TRBJ1-1,TRBD1,CASSRQGRDTEAFF,TGTGCCAGCAGCCGACAGGGTAGAGACACTGAAGCTTTCTTT
many,TRBV11-3,TRBJ1-1,TRBD1,CASSTRWTGGITEAFF,TGTGCCAGCAGCACACGATGGACAGGGGGAATCACTGAAGCTTTCTTT
-,TRBV19,TRBJ2-5,-,CATEDWGETQYF,TGTGCCACCGAAGACTGGGGGGAGACCCAGTACTTC
-,TRBV2,TRBJ1-2,-,CASLQYGYTF,TGTGCCAGTTTACAGTATGGCTACACCTTC
many,TRBV6-2/TRBV6-3,TRBJ2-1,-,CASSYHSGGSNEQFF,TGTGCCAGCAGTTACCATTCAGGAGGGTCCAATGAGCAGTTCTTC
many,TRBV7-2,TRBJ2-1,-,CASTRDTPADEQFF,TGTGCCAGTACCCGGGACACCCCAGCCGATGAGCAGTTCTTC
many,TRBV20-1,TRBJ2-7,-,CSARRQGRVEQYF,TGCAGTGCTAGGCGCCAGGGTCGGGTCGAGCAGTACTTC
few,TRBV20-1,TRBJ2-3,-,CSAPERGGADTQYF,TGCAGTGCTCCAGAGAGGGGGGGAGCGGATACGCAGTATTTT
many,TRBV9,TRBJ2-7,TRBD2,CASSPGLAGIYEQYF,TGTGCCAGCAGCCCGGGACTAGCGGGAATTTACGAGCAGTACTTC
many,TRBV11-3,TRBJ1-1,-,CASSSRDATEAFF,TGTGCCAGCAGCTCACGGGACGCCACTGAAGCTTTCTTT
many,TRBV28,TRBJ1-2,-,CASSPTGRPNYGYTF,TGTGCCAGCAGTCCTACAGGGAGGCCTAACTATGGCTACACCTTC
-,TRBV6-1,TRBJ2-3,-,CASTPGATSSTDTQYF,TGTGCCAGCACCCCGGGGGCGACCTCTAGCACAGATACGCAGTATTTT
many,TRBV6-5,TRBJ1-1,-,CASSYRRLVDTEAFF,TGTGCCAGCAGTTACCGGCGGCTAGTTGACACTGAAGCTTTCTTT
few,TRBV10-1,TRBJ2-1,-,CASSASLVGEQFF,TGCGCCAGCAGTGCTAGTCTGGTAGGTGAGCAGTTCTTC
few,TRBV28,TRBJ1-5,-,CASSGDHYSNQPQHF,TGTGCCAGCAGTGGGGACCATTATAGCAATCAGCCCCAGCATTTT
many,TRBV10-3,TRBJ2-7,TRBD2,CAITRGTSGYEQYF,TGTGCCATCACCAGGGGGACTAGCGGATACGAGCAGTACTTC
-,TRBV12-5,TRBJ2-7,-,CASKGEGVGEQYF,TGTGCTAGTAAGGGGGAAGGAGTGGGCGAGCAGTACTTC
few,TRBV10-3,TRBJ2-5,-,CAISEITGSEETQYF,TGTGCCATCAGTGAAATCACAGGGAGTGAAGAGACCCAGTACTTC
many,TRBV20-1,TRBJ2-1,TRBD2,CSARDAAGELNNEQFF,TGCAGTGCTAGAGACGCGGCGGGGGAATTAAACAATGAGCAGTTCTTC
many,TRBV28,TRBJ1-2,TRBD1,CASSFFPQGATGYTF,TGTGCCAGCAGTTTTTTCCCACAGGGGGCTACCGGCTACACCTTC
many,TRBV10-1,TRBJ2-1,TRBD2,CASSSGRWDEQFF,TGCGCCAGCAGCTCCGGGAGGTGGGATGAGCAGTTCTTC
many,TRBV11-2,TRBJ2-2,-,CASSLGGTHTGELFF,TGTGCCAGCAGCTTAGGCGGGACTCACACCGGGGAGCTGTTTTTT
few,TRBV20-1,TRBJ1-5,TRBD1,CSARGPDRDQPQHF,TGCAGTGCTAGAGGTCCGGACAGGGATCAGCCCCAGCATTTT
few,TRBV7-9,TRBJ2-1,-,CASRELSSPAPNEQFF,TGTGCCAGCAGGGAGCTATCTAGCCCCGCACCCAATGAGCAGTTCTTC
many,TRBV6-1,TRBJ2-3,-,CASSHQQADTQYF,TGTGCCAGCAGTCACCAACAGGCAGATACGCAGTATTTT
many,TRBV11-2,TRBJ2-7,-,CASSPFWRSSYEQYF,TGTGCCAGCAGCCCCTTTTGGAGAAGCTCCTACGAGCAGTACTTC
many,TRBV28,TRBJ2-3,-,CASSWDGTPTDTQYF,TGTGCCAGCAGTTGGGACGGGACTCCTACAGATACGCAGTATTTT
many,TRBV28,TRBJ2-5,-,CASRGTLETQYF,TGTGCCAGCAGAGGCACGTTGGAGACCCAGTACTTC
-,TRBV19,TRBJ1-5,-,CASSLLRGVSAISDQPQHF,TGTGCCAGTAGCCTCCTTAGAGGGGTTTCCGCCATAAGTGATCAACCCCAGCATTTT
few,TRBV12-3/TRBV12-4,TRBJ2-2,TRBD1,CASRDRVYTGELFF,TGTGCCAGCAGAGACAGGGTTTACACCGGGGAGCTGTTTTTT
many,TRBV20-1,TRBJ2-7,TRBD2,CSGGRGDYEQYF,TGCAGTGGTGGTCGGGGGGACTACGAGCAGTACTTC